The 23 T cell receptor beta chains reported below all come from one sample, sequenced in a study of beta chain features in type 1 diabetes. Expressed TCRB transcripts were sequenced because the entire RNA isolate underwent reverse transcription. The data were produced by immunoSEQ multiplex PCR, yet TCRdb's version contains in-frame clones alone and is incomplete. The data contain roughly 350,000 clones, over 9% of them singletons. Whole-study results and caveats: Significant though moderate, a shortening of TCRB CDR3s appeared in all four CD4+ subsets of Type 1 diabetes patients.

These receptors' antigens are unknown. Sequences were obtained from central memory CD4+ T cells from blood. All receptors come from a man in his thirties or forties with type 1 diabetes.

This clone appeared a few times. J is TRBJ2-3 and V is TRBV29-1; 9 positions match TRBD1. Per the germline V gene, CDR1 is SQVTM and CDR2 is ANQGSEA. Germline trimming cut 7 bases from V and 2 bases from J; bases unmatched to any gene: 7. The CDR3 runs 14 residues. The chain's CDR3 is CSALTGGSTDTQYF. CDR3 sequence (DNA): TGCAGCGCCTTAACAGGGGGCTCCACAGATACGCAGTATTTT.

Only a few counts were recorded for this clone. V is TRBV5-4 and J is TRBJ1-4; D is possibly TRBD1 (5 bases). Germline-derived CDR1 and CDR2 are SGHNT and YYREEE (reference sequence). The CDR3 contains 12 residues. V lost 3 bases to trimming and J lost 15 bases, with 15 bases between them. The CDR3 DNA follows: TGTGCCAGCAGCTCGAACTCCGGGACGATGTTTTTT. It is translated as CASSSNSGTMFF.

This clone was seen only a few times. The J gene is TRBJ2-7, the V gene TRBV6-5; 9 bases match TRBD1. This CDR3 region has 14 residues. V was pared by 1 base and J by 5 bases, with 3 bases of the junction left unmatched. The germline CDR1 and CDR2 sequences are MNHEY and SVGAGI. The chain's CDR3 is CASSYWDREDEQYF. The CDR3 nucleotides read TGTGCCAGCAGTTACTGGGACAGGGAGGACGAGCAGTACTTC.

The J gene is TRBJ2-7, the V gene TRBV5-4, with 8 bases identical to TRBD2. CDR3 length: 15 amino acids. V trimming: 0 bases; J trimming: 6 bases; junction bases outside the gene matches: 8. The V gene's germline CDR1 is SGHNT and CDR2 YYREEE (reference sequence). The CDR3 region has the DNA TGTGCCAGCAGCTTGGCTTCCGGGGGGGACCGCGAGCAGTACTTC. Translating gives CASSLASGGDREQYF.

To note about this clone: This likely stems from a read error, as it lies one base from a far larger clone. The gene calls are TRBV7-6 and TRBJ2-3; D ambiguous. Germline V gene lookup returns CDR1 SGHVS and CDR2 FNYEAQ. This CDR3 has 14 residues. V dropped 5 bases and J dropped 1 base, with 10 bases sitting between them. CDR3 bases: TGTGCCAGCAGCCCCCGGACCCGCACAGATACGCAGTATTTT. It translates to CASSPRTRTDTQYF.

This clone was picked up many times. The J gene is TRBJ2-7, the V gene TRBV5-4, with a possible D match to TRBD1 (6 bases). Germline V gene lookup returns CDR1 SGHNT and CDR2 YYREEE (reference sequence). V lost 2 bases and J lost 5, with 14 bases in between. This CDR3 is 14 amino acids long. The CDR3 loop reads CASSFGQGRDEQYF. CDR3 DNA sequence: TGTGCCAGCAGCTTTGGGCAGGGGCGGGACGAGCAGTACTTC.

CDR3 DNA: TGTGCCACCTCTCTGGACAGGCAAACGAGCTCTGGAAACACCATATATTTT. It specifies CATSLDRQTSSGNTIYF. The V call is TRBV10-3, the J call TRBJ1-3, with TRBD1 matching 7 bases. V trimming: 10 bases; J trimming: 0 bases; junction bases outside the gene matches: 15. The CDR3 has 17 amino acids. Germline-derived CDR1 and CDR2 are ENHRY and SYGVKD.

This clone turned up a few times. This chain connects TRBV2 to TRBJ2-3; D is tentatively TRBD1 or TRBD2 (5 bases each). Germline CDR1 is SNHLY and CDR2 is FYNNEI. This CDR3 has 12 residues. Trimming shortened V by 3 bases and J by 9 bases, and 10 bases separated the two germline ends. DNA for the CDR3: TGTGCCAGCAGTGACGTGAGGGGAACGCAGTATTTT. This sequence encodes CASSDVRGTQYF.

This clone has more than one count but fewer than ten. CDR3 protein: CASSTRGALLWNTGELFF. The CDR3 nucleotides read TGTGCCAGCAGTACCCGGGGGGCCCTCTTATGGAACACCGGGGAGCTGTTTTTT. The chain joins TRBV27 to TRBJ2-2, with D perhaps TRBD2 (7 bases). The germline V and J ends were trimmed by 5 bases and 1 base, with 20 bases remaining between them. Germline CDR1 MNHEY, CDR2 SMNVEV (reference sequence). The CDR3 runs 18 residues.

In this sample, this clone turned up a few times. The V and J genes are TRBV7-2 and TRBJ1-5, with TRBD1 as a possible D gene (5 bases). CDR1 is SGHTA and CDR2 is FQGNSA in the germline V gene. Trimming left V 6 bases short and J 7 bases short, with 10 bases between. The CDR3 covers 12 residues. This CDR3 reads CASRRGEQPQHF. DNA for the CDR3: TGTGCCAGCAGGCGAGGGGAACAGCCCCAGCATTTT.

There are many counts of this clone. This chain uses TRBV7-2 with TRBJ1-3; D is uncertain. This CDR3 contains 14 residues. Germline V gives CDR1 SGHTA, CDR2 FQGNSA. V was cut by 4 bases and J by 1 base, with 8 bases left in between. The CDR3 loop is CASSSVTSGNTIYF. The DNA of the CDR3 is TGTGCCAGCAGCTCCGTGACGTCTGGAAACACCATATATTTT.

The chain joins TRBV9 to TRBJ2-7, with 10 nucleotides matching TRBD2. In germline, CDR1 is SGDLS, CDR2 YYNGEE. This CDR3 is built from 15 residues. The junction had 6 bases not matched to a gene; V was cut back by 2 bases and J by 4 bases. CDR3 DNA sequence: TGTGCCAGCAGCGTTGGGTCTAGCGGGAGTTACGAGCAGTACTTC. Encoded protein: CASSVGSSGSYEQYF.

This clone was counted only a few times. This chain joins TRBV18 and TRBJ2-1; possible D gene TRBD1, 5 bases. CDR1 is KGHSH, CDR2 LQKENI, per germline. V was shortened by 0 bases and J by 5 bases, with 8 bases between the two germline ends. The CDR3 spans 14 residues. The CDR3 sequence: CASSPPQGNNEQFF. In DNA, the CDR3 is TGTGCCAGCTCACCACCGCAGGGTAACAATGAGCAGTTCTTC.

In its sample, this clone was seen a few times. V and J are TRBV5-1 and TRBJ2-3; D might be TRBD1 (7 bases). Germline values: CDR1 SGHRS, CDR2 YFSETQ. Trimming left V 4 bases short and J 3 bases short, with 15 bases between. The CDR3 consists of 15 residues. The CDR3 nucleotides are TGCGCCAGCAGCCAGGGGGGAGTACTAACAGATACGCAGTATTTT. It translates to CASSQGGVLTDTQYF.

This clone was recorded a few times. CDR3 amino acids: CASSLEASQQYF. The CDR3 region has the DNA TGTGCCAGCAGCTTAGAGGCTAGCCAGCAGTACTTC. The V gene is TRBV7-9, the J gene TRBJ2-7; the D gene is possibly TRBD2 (5 bases). V shed 1 base and J shed 8 bases, with 9 bases lying between them. There are 12 residues in the CDR3. Germline values: CDR1 SEHNR, CDR2 FQNEAQ (reference sequence).

The V and J genes are TRBV19 and TRBJ1-1; TRBD1 aligns across 7 bases. Per the germline V gene, CDR1 is LNHDA and CDR2 is SQIVND (reference sequence). The V gene end was trimmed by 6 bases and the J gene end by 1 base; junction bases not matched to a gene: 11. This CDR3 has 16 amino acids. The DNA of the CDR3 is TGTGCCAGTAGCCCCGCTTACGGGACAGAGAACACTGAAGCTTTCTTT. Its translation is CASSPAYGTENTEAFF.

This clone was recorded at least ten times. The genes are TRBV7-2 and TRBJ2-7; possible D gene TRBD2, 6 bases. This CDR3 spans 15 amino acids. Germline V CDR1 and CDR2: SGHTA, FQGNSA. Trimming took 1 base from V and 3 from J, leaving 13 bases between them. The CDR3: CASSLGGAIYYEQYF. DNA of the CDR3: TGTGCCAGCAGCTTAGGCGGGGCAATTTACTACGAGCAGTACTTC.

This clone has a handful of counts. J is TRBJ2-3 and V is TRBV28; D may correspond to TRBD1 or TRBD2 (6 bases each). The CDR3 spans 15 residues. From germline, CDR1 is MDHEN and CDR2 SYDVKM. V was cut by 3 bases and J by 4 bases, with 14 bases left in between. The CDR3 DNA is TGTGCCAGCAGTTTGGGGGGCGATATGGCAGATACGCAGTATTTT. This encodes CASSLGGDMADTQYF.

The V gene is TRBV27, the J gene TRBJ2-1; 7 nucleotides align to TRBD2. Germline CDR1 and CDR2: MNHEY and SMNVEV (reference sequence). This CDR3 spans 13 amino acids. Trimming took 2 bases from V and 5 from J; bases not matched to a gene: 0. The CDR3 loop is CASSLAGDNEQFF. CDR3 in DNA: TGTGCCAGCAGTTTAGCGGGGGACAATGAGCAGTTCTTC.

The chain links TRBV28 to TRBJ1-1, with D perhaps TRBD1 (5 bases). CDR3 size: 11 residues. V was clipped by 6 bases and J by 11 bases, with 13 bases between them. Germline assignment: CDR1 MDHEN and CDR2 SYDVKM. The DNA of the CDR3 is TGTGCCAGCAGCCTTCAGGGACTCGCTTTCTTT. It is translated as CASSLQGLAFF.

V usage is TRBV15 and J usage is TRBJ1-3; D is uncertain. The CDR3 covers 14 residues. V lost 1 base and J 2 bases, leaving 6 bases between the germline ends. Germline-derived CDR1 and CDR2 are LNHNV and YYDKDF (reference sequence). The CDR3 region has the DNA TGTGCCACCAGCAGAGCGAGGGCTGGAAACACCATATATTTT. The encoded protein is CATSRARAGNTIYF.

This clone was seen ten or more times. V and J are TRBV18 and TRBJ1-5, with D possibly matching TRBD1 (6 bases). CDR3 length equals 15 residues. With 2 bases removed from V and 4 bases from J, the gap between germline ends came to 12 bases. Per germline, CDR1 KGHSH and CDR2 LQKENI. CDR3: CASSPAGGSNQPQHF. The DNA for the CDR3 is TGTGCCAGCTCACCAGCGGGGGGCTCGAATCAGCCCCAGCATTTT.

This clone was seen at least ten times. This chain uses TRBV5-1 with TRBJ1-4; TRBD1 agrees at 12 bases. J was trimmed by 8 bases and V by 0 bases; bases with no gene match: 5. CDR3 length: 16 residues. Germline V gene sequence: CDR1 SGHRS, CDR2 YFSETQ. In nucleotides, the CDR3 is TGCGCCAGCAGCTTGGGATACGGGACAGGGGGCGAAAAACTGTTTTTT. Residues: CASSLGYGTGGEKLFF.